The present TCR beta chain was sequenced within a study of Ad26.COV2.S vaccination and SARS-CoV-2 variants. The CDR3 covers 14 residues. Germline loops: CDR1 ENHRY, CDR2 SYGVKD. V was shortened by 8 bases and J by 0 bases, with 11 bases between the two germline ends. Clones were sequenced by immunoSEQ multiplex PCR, and TCRdb holds only the in-frame ones, with some missing. The sample has tens of thousands of clones, 83% seen once. This clonotype originated in a human donor who had recovered from COVID-19. Here the sequenced sample was peripheral blood, taken after recovery from COVID-19. The J gene is TRBJ1-3, the V gene TRBV10-3; D remains ambiguous. Written as DNA, the CDR3 is TGTGCCATCGGCAGTCCCCTCTCTGGAAACACCATATATTTT. Translating gives CAIGSPLSGNTIYF.